These 5 T cell receptor beta chains were all obtained from the same sample, sequenced in a study of cytomegalovirus exposure and HLA in healthy donors (dated by TCRdb to 2015 to 2018). The method behind the library was the immunoSEQ multiplex PCR assay. The multiplex PCR relied on a mix of 60 forward primers for TCR Vbeta segments and 13 reverse primers for TCR Jbeta segments. TCRdb obtained this table from immuneACCESS and retained in-frame rearrangements with V and J assigned. These tables miss some clones; where compared with another copy, unresolved V genes account for less than half of the shortfall, and the remainder is unexplained. In this sample the table shows approximately 150,000 clones, 70% to 85% of which occur a single time. The ten largest clones represent about 1.4% of the sample. The sample comprised PBMCs. The receptors stem from a woman under 40 in good health and CMV-seropositive.

This rearrangement joins TRBV11-3 to TRBJ1-1; tentatively, D is TRBD1 (5 bases). The CDR3 sequence is 14 residues long. The germline gives CDR1 SGHNT, CDR2 YENEEA. Trimming removed 7 bases at V and 6 bases at J, with 18 bases between. CDR3 in DNA: TGTGCCAGCAAACGGGGGGATGTACTATCTGAAGCTTTCTTT. Its protein product is CASKRGDVLSEAFF.

There are a few counts of this clone. The CDR3: CASSDSRDRGLKPQHF. The DNA of the CDR3 is TGTGCCAGCAGTGACTCCCGGGACAGGGGTCTTAAGCCCCAGCATTTT. The rearrangement joins TRBV25-1 to TRBJ1-5; 10 positions agree with TRBD1. From germline, CDR1 is MGHDK and CDR2 SYGVNS. The CDR3 has 16 amino acids. Trimming cost V 3 bases and J 8 bases; bases outside gene matches: 10. Full variable domain (missing parts from reference TRBV25-1 and TRBJ1-5): EADIYQTPRYLVIGTGKKITLECSQTMGHDKMYWYQQDPGMELHLIHYSYGVNSTEKGDLSSESTVSRIRTEHFPLTLESARPSHTSQYLCASSDSRDRGLKPQHFGDGTRLSIL.

J is TRBJ2-1 and V is TRBV5-4; 15 bases agree with TRBD2. The CDR3 totals 17 residues. CDR1 SGHNT and CDR2 YYREEE come from the germline V gene (reference sequence). The junction had 8 bases not matched to a gene; V was cut back by 4 bases and J by 6 bases. CDR3 DNA sequence: TGTGCCAGCAGCACCAGGACTAGCGGGAGGGCCGGCAATGAGCAGTTCTTC. Its translation is CASSTRTSGRAGNEQFF.

This clone has only a few counts. The chain employs TRBV11-2 and TRBJ2-3; D is unclear. V was pared by 4 bases and J by 3 bases, with 5 bases between. CDR1 is SGHAT and CDR2 is FQNNGV in the germline V gene. The CDR3 extends over 12 amino acids. In nucleotides, the CDR3 is TGTGCCAGCAGCTACTCTACAGATACGCAGTATTTT. Translation gives CASSYSTDTQYF.

This sequence joins TRBV9 and TRBJ1-1; D remains ambiguous. Trimming left V 3 bases short and J 3 bases short, with 9 bases between. The CDR3 has 13 amino acids. Germline V gene sequence: CDR1 SGDLS, CDR2 YYNGEE. The CDR3 is CASSASRDTEAFF. The CDR3 DNA sequence: TGTGCCAGCAGCGCCTCCCGGGACACTGAAGCTTTCTTT.